This note documents a single T cell receptor (beta chain) sequence. The antigen is not known. Measured with immunoSEQ multiplex PCR; TCRdb has only the in-frame clones, and not every one. The table includes 90,000 to 150,000 clones, roughly 90% detected once. Per germline, CDR1 MNHNS and CDR2 SASEGT. V was cut by 3 bases and J by 7 bases, with 16 bases left in between. The length of the CDR3 is 15 residues. This specimen comes from a study of cytomegalovirus exposure and HLA in healthy donors. Across the study: The roughly 120 validation repertoires, a later analysis reported, used the same platform as the roughly 610 first-cohort repertoires. Overall study findings and caveats: In a later analysis, first-cohort TCR clusters were found to tend to co-occur in the 90 to 150 validation repertoires.

The validation cohort, a group of around 130 subjects, included the donors and was separate from the roughly 670-subject first cohort. The material sequenced was PBMCs. This sequence joins TRBV6-1 and TRBJ1-5; the D gene is possibly TRBD1 (6 bases). This sequence was found in a woman between 18 and 30 years old in good health and CMV-seropositive. The CDR3 region has the DNA TGTGCCAGCAGTGACCGCCCTTGGACAGACCAGCCCCAGCATTTT. As protein: CASSDRPWTDQPQHF.